This TCR beta chain emerged from a study of cytomegalovirus exposure and HLA in healthy donors. General study findings and limits: When analyzed later, the rates of TCR association showed variation by HLA locus, with DRB1 the most and HLA-C the fewest. Certain sequence variants were highly shared and formed a cluster, and this cluster was likely a sequencing artifact. Cytomegalovirus-associated status was assigned to some 180 TCR beta chains. Later analysis demonstrated an association between a missense DCLRE1C variant and TCR beta V- and J-gene trimming.

Trimming removed 6 bases at V and 15 bases at J, with 15 bases between. The CDR3 is 12 residues long. Germline assignment: CDR1 MNHNS and CDR2 SASEGT. A few counts support this clone. What it binds is not known. 60 Vbeta and 13 Jbeta primers were used in PCR. Sequencing was performed with immunoSEQ multiplex PCR; in TCRdb, only in-frame clones are kept and a portion is missing. Seen here are approximately 90,000 clones, over 60% observed once, and the top ten hold 3.7%. V and J are TRBV6-1 and TRBJ2-6; a weak D match, TRBD2 (5 bases). The source is a man in his thirties or forties in good health and CMV-seronegative. Sequencing input: PBMCs. The CDR3 DNA follows: TGTGCCAGCAGAGGAGGCCTCGACGACCTGACTTTC. Residues: CASRGGLDDLTF.